This T cell receptor beta chain was recorded in a study of human T cells and chemical hapten exposure. Study context: Sensitization applied 2% DPC to roughly 2 cm by roughly 2 cm of upper inner arm skin.

Trimming left V 4 bases short and J 0 bases short, with 12 bases between. The CDR3 has 15 amino acids. CDR1 and CDR2 from the germline V gene are DFQATT and SNEGSKA (reference sequence). Single cDNA molecules in the library carried unique molecular identifiers attached during preparation. TCRdb analysed the RACE reads with MiXCR anew, one entry per CDR3 protein. The table records about 82,000 distinct CDR3 sequences, roughly 10% of them present only once. Specified time point: patch test 1, 2 weeks after DPC sensitization. Treatment indicated: therapeutic diphenylcyclopropenone sensitization with weekly scalp DPC.

This chain connects TRBV20-1 to TRBJ2-2; unclear D gene. The specimen comprised whole blood, sampled in connection with sensitization to the hapten diphenylcyclopropenone (DPC). This TCR came from a woman aged 45-60 years with alopecia areata. Some clones in this sample may be carry-over from other donors' samples. CDR3 sequence (DNA): TGCAGTGCTACCGCGCTTGCTGCGAACACCGGGGAGCTGTTTTTT. Translating it yields CSATALAANTGELFF.